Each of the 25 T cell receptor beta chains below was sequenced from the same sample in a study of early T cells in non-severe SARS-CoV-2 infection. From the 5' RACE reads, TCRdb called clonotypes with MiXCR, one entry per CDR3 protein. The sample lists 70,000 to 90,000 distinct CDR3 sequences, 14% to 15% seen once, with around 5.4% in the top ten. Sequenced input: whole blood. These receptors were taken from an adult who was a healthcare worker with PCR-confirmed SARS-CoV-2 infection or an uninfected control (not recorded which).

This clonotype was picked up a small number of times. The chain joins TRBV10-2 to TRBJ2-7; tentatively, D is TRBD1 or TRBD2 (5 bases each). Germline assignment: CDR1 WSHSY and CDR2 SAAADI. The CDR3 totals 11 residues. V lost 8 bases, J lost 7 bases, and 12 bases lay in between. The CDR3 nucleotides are TGCGCCAGCGGGGGTGGAGGTGAGCAGTACTTC. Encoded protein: CASGGGGEQYF.

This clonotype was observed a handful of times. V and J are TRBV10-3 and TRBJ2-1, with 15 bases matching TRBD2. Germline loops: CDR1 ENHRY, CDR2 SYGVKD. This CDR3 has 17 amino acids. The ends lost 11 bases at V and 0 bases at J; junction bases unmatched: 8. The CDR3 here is CAVGTSGRQSSYNEQFF. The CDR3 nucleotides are TGTGCCGTGGGGACTAGCGGGAGGCAGAGCTCCTACAATGAGCAGTTCTTC.

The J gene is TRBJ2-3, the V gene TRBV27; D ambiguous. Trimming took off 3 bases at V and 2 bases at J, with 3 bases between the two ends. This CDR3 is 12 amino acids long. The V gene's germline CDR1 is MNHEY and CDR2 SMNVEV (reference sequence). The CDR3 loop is CASSFPTDTQYF. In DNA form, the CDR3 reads TGTGCCAGCAGTTTCCCCACAGATACGCAGTATTTT.

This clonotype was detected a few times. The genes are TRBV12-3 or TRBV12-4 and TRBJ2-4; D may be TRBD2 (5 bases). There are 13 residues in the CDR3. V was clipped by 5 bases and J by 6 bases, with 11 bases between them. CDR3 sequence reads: CASSPNEGNIQYF. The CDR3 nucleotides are TGTGCCAGCAGTCCAAATGAGGGAAACATTCAGTACTTC.

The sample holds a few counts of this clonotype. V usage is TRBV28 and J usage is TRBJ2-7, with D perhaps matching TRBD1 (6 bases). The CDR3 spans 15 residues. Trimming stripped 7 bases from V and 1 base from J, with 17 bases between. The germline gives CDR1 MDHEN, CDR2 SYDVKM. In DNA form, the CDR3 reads TGTGCCAGCACCCCCGGGACAATGATTTCCTACGAGCAGTACTTC. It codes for CASTPGTMISYEQYF.

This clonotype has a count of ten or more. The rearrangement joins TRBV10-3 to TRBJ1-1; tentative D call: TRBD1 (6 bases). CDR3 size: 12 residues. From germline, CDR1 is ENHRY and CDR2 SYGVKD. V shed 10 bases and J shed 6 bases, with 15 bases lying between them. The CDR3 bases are TGTGCCAGTACAGGGAATATCGCTGAAGCTTTCTTT. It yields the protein CASTGNIAEAFF.

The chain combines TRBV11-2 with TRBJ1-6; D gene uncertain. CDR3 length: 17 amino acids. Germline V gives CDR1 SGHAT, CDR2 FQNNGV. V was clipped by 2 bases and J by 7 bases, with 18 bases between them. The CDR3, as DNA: TGTGCCAGCAGCTTATACGGAACAGACGTTACGAATTCACCCCTCCACTTT. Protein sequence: CASSLYGTDVTNSPLHF.

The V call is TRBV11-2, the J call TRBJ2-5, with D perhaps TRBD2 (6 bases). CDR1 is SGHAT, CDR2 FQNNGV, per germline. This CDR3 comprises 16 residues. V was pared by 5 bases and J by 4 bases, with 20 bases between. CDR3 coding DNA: TGTGCCAGCAGCCTCGGCGGGGCCCTCAGGAGAGAGACCCAGTACTTC. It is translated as CASSLGGALRRETQYF.

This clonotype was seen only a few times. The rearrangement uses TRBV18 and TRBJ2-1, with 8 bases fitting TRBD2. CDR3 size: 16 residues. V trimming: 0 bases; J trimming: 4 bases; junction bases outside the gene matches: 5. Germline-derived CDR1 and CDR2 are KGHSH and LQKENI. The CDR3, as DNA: TGTGCCAGCTCACCACCGAGCGGGGGACGGTACAATGAGCAGTTCTTC. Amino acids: CASSPPSGGRYNEQFF.

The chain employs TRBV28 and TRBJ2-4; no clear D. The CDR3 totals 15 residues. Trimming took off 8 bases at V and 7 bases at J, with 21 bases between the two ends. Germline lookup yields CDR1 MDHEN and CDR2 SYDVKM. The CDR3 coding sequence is TGTGCCAGCCTTTCCCCCAACCCAGATGCTAACATTCAGTACTTC. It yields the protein CASLSPNPDANIQYF.

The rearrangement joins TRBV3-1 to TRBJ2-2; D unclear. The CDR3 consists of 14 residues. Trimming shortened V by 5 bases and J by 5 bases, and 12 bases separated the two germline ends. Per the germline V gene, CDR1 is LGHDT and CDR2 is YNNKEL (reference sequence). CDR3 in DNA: TGTGCCAGCAGCTCCCTCGGCAGTACCGGGGAGCTGTTTTTT. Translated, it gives CASSSLGSTGELFF.

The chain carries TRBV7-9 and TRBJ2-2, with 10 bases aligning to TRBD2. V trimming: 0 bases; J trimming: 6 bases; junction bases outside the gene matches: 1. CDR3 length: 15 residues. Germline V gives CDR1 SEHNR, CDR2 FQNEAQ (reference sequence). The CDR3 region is CASSLASGRSGELFF. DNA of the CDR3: TGTGCCAGCAGCTTAGCTAGCGGGAGGTCCGGGGAGCTGTTTTTT.

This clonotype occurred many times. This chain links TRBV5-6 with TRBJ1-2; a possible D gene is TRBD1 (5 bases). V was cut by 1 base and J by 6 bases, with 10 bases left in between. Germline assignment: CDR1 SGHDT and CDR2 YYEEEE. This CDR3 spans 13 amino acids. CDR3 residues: CASSLRQGDGYTF. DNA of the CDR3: TGTGCCAGCAGCTTGAGGCAGGGTGATGGCTACACCTTC.

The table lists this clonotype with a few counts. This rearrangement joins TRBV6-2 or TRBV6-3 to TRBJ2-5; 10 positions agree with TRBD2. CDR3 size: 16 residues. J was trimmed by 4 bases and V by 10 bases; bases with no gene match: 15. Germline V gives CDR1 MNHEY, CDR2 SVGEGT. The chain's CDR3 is CAIGGAGGPTAETQYF. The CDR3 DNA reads TGTGCCATTGGAGGAGCGGGAGGGCCGACGGCAGAGACCCAGTACTTC.

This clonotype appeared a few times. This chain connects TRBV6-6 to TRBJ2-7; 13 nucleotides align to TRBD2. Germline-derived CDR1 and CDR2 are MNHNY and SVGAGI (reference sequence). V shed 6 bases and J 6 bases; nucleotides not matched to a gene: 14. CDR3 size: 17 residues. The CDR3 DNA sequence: TGTGCCAGCAGACCTCCCCGGGGACTAGCGGGAATGAGCGAGCAGTACTTC. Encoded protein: CASRPPRGLAGMSEQYF.

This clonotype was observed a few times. The CDR3, as DNA: TGCGCCAGCAGCTTGGCAGCTAGCGGGGTTCAAGAGACCCAGTACTTC. Residues: CASSLAASGVQETQYF. This sequence joins TRBV5-1 and TRBJ2-5; 9 bases match TRBD2. J lost 2 bases, V lost 0 bases, and 5 bases had no gene match. Germline-derived CDR1 and CDR2 are SGHRS and YFSETQ. The CDR3 contains 16 residues.

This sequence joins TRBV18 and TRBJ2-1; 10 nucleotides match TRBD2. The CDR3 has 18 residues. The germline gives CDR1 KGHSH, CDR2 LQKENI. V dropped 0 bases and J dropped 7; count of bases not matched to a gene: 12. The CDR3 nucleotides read TGTGCCAGCTCACCACCGAGGCTAGCGGGAGTGAAGAGGAATGAGCAGTTCTTC. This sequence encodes CASSPPRLAGVKRNEQFF.

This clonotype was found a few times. The CDR3 is CASSSGPGGGDTQYF. The CDR3 DNA sequence: TGTGCCAGCAGTTCTGGACCGGGAGGAGGAGATACGCAGTATTTT. This rearrangement joins TRBV2 to TRBJ2-3, with 7 bases aligning to TRBD2. Trimming at V came to 5 bases and at J to 5 bases, leaving 10 bases not matched to a gene. There are 15 residues in the CDR3. Germline V lookup: CDR1 SNHLY, CDR2 FYNNEI.

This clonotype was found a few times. The DNA for the CDR3 is TGTGCCAGCAGCAAAGGAACAACGTCTAGCGGGAGGGTTTACAATGAGCAGTTCTTC. Its protein is CASSKGTTSSGRVYNEQFF. The V and J genes are TRBV21-1 and TRBJ2-1; no check of the table's D call, TRBD2, against the DNA was made. TRBV21-1 constitutes a pseudogene. This CDR3 spans 19 amino acids.

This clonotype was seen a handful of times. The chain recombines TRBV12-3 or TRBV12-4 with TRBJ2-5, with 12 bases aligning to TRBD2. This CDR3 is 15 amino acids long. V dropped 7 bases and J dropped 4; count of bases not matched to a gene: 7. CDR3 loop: CASISTSGRGETQYF. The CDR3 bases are TGTGCCAGCATTTCGACTAGCGGGAGAGGAGAGACCCAGTACTTC.

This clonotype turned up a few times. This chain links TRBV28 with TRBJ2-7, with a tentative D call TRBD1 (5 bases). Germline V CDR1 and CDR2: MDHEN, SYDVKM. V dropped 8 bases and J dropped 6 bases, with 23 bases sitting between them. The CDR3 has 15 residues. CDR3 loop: CASQALPGAQGEQYF. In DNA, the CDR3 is TGTGCCAGCCAGGCTTTGCCGGGCGCTCAGGGCGAGCAGTACTTC. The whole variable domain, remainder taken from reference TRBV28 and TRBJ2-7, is DVKVTQSSRYLVKRTGEKVFLECVQDMDHENMFWYRQDPGLGLRLIYFSYDVKMKEKGDIPEGYSVSREKKERFSLILESASTNQTSMYLCASQALPGAQGEQYFGPGTRLTVT.

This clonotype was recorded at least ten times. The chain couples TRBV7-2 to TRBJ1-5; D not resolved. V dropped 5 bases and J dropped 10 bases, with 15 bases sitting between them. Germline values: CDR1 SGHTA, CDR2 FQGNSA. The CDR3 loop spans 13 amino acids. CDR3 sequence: CASSPVGWEPQHF. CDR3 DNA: TGTGCCAGCAGCCCGGTGGGCTGGGAACCCCAGCATTTT.

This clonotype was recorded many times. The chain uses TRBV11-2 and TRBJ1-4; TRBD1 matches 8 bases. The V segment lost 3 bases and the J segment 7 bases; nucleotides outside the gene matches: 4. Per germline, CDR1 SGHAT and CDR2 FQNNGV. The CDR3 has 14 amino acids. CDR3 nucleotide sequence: TGTGCCAGCAGCTTCGGACAGGGACGTGAAAAACTGTTTTTT. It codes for CASSFGQGREKLFF.

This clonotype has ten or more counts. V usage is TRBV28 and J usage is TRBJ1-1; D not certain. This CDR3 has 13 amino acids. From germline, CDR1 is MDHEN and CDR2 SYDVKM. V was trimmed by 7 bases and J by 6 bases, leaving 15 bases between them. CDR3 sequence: CASTTHRRAEAFF. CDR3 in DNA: TGTGCCAGCACCACACACCGGCGCGCTGAAGCTTTCTTT.

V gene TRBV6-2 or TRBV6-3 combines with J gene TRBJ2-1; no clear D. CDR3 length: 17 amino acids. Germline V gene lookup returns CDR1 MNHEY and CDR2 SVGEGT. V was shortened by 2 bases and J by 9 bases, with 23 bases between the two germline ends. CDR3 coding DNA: TGTGCCAGCAGTTACCCGTTCCGCGATCCGGCTTCGCGTGAGCAGTTCTTC. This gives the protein CASSYPFRDPASREQFF.